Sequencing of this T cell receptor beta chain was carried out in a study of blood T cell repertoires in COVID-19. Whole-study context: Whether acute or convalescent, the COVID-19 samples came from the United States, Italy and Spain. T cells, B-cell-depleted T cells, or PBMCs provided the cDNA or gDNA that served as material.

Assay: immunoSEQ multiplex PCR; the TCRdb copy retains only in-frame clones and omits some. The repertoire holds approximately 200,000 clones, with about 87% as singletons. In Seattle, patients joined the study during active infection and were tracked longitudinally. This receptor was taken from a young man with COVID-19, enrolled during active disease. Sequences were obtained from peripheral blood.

CDR3 in DNA: TGTGCCAGCTCTGAGGTACTGAGCAATCAGCCCCAGCATTTT. Encoded protein: CASSEVLSNQPQHF. The chain recombines TRBV18 with TRBJ1-5; no clear D. In germline, CDR1 is KGHSH, CDR2 LQKENI. V was shortened by 6 bases and J by 1 base, with 10 bases between the two germline ends. This CDR3 has 14 amino acids.